This passage covers 2 T cell receptor beta chains from one sample sequenced in a study of human T cells and chemical hapten exposure. TCRdb independently ran MiXCR on the RACE reads; one entry per CDR3 protein. The repertoire holds 75,000 to 100,000 distinct CDR3 sequences, with roughly 12% as singletons. The sample's time point: patch test 1, 2 weeks after DPC sensitization. Treatment: therapeutic diphenylcyclopropenone sensitization with weekly scalp DPC. The sequences come from whole blood, collected in connection with sensitization to the hapten diphenylcyclopropenone (DPC). These receptors originate from a middle-aged woman with alopecia areata. Some clones in this sample may be carry-over from other donors' samples.

This clonotype has just a few counts. The chain is built from TRBV6-2 or TRBV6-3 and TRBJ2-7; D gene unclear. This CDR3 contains 13 residues. Germline CDR1 and CDR2: MNHEY and SVGEGT. V was clipped by 2 bases and J by 3 bases, with 8 bases between them. The DNA for the CDR3 is TGTGCCAGCAGTTACAGCCCACTCTACGAGCAGTACTTC. Protein sequence: CASSYSPLYEQYF.

The genes are TRBV29-1 and TRBJ2-3; D is perhaps TRBD2 (5 bases). This CDR3 is 13 amino acids long. From germline, CDR1 is SQVTM and CDR2 ANQGSEA. Trimming took off 4 bases at V and 4 bases at J, with 12 bases between the two ends. CDR3 nucleotide sequence: TGCAGCGTTGTTCCTGGGAGCCCAGATACGCAGTATTTT. This codes for CSVVPGSPDTQYF.